The 24 T cell receptor beta chains given below trace back to one sample, sequenced in a study of blood T cells in healthy people across ages. A second PCR of roughly 7 to 11 cycles used a sample-barcoded 5' primer and a J-beta primer mix. TCRdb called the 5' RACE reads again in MiXCR, with one record for every CDR3 protein. The sample has about 640,000 distinct CDR3 sequences, about 28% seen once; the top ten hold less than 20%. Sequences were obtained from blood. These receptors all come from a woman over 75 in good health.

Worth noting for this clonotype: Its ends do not fully match the called genes, so a read error is possible. The rearrangement joins TRBV7-9 to TRBJ2-6, with D hard to call. CDR1 SEHNR and CDR2 FQNEAQ come from the germline V gene (reference sequence). The CDR3 runs to 15 residues. CDR3 in amino acids: CTSSLLSAGANVLTF. CDR3 coding DNA: TGTACCAGCAGCTTACTGAGTGCTGGGGCCAACGTCCTGACTTTC. Together with reference TRBV7-9 and TRBJ2-6, the CDR3 gives the full variable domain: DTGVSQNPRHKITKRGQNVTFRCDPISEHNRLYWYRQTLGQGPEFLTYFQNEAQLEKSRLLSDRFSAERPKGSFSTLEIQRTEQGDSAMYLCTSSLLSAGANVLTFGAGSRLTVL.

Ten or more counts support this clonotype. The chain uses TRBV12-3 or TRBV12-4 and TRBJ1-2; TRBD1 might be the D (6 bases). The CDR3 runs 13 residues. V was trimmed by 6 bases and J by 2 bases, leaving 10 bases between them. The CDR3 loop is CASRPDRNYGYTF. CDR3 DNA sequence: TGTGCCAGCAGACCTGACAGGAACTATGGCTACACCTTC.

A word on this clonotype: A read error may be the cause here, since a much bigger clone is one base away. The chain combines TRBV20-1 with TRBJ2-5; perhaps D is TRBD1 or TRBD2 (5 bases each). Trimming removed 5 bases at V and 11 bases at J, with 18 bases between. This CDR3 is built from 12 residues. Germline V gene data show CDR1 as DFQATT and CDR2 as SNEGSKA (reference sequence). The CDR3 nucleotides are TGCAGTGCTGGGCCGCCGGGGCCTAAGCAGTACTTC. Amino acids: CSAGPPGPKQYF.

The table lists this clonotype with many counts. The rearrangement uses TRBV7-2 and TRBJ2-5, with a weak D call TRBD2 (7 bases). Trimming removed 1 base at V and 5 bases at J, with 14 bases between. This CDR3 region has 15 residues. From germline, CDR1 is SGHTA and CDR2 FQGNSA. The CDR3: CASSLGGGSSETQYF. The CDR3 DNA is TGTGCCAGCAGCTTAGGCGGGGGCTCCTCGGAGACCCAGTACTTC.

This clonotype was seen ten or more times. This clone may be a read error of a much larger clone one base away. CDR3 in amino acids: CASSSQGCGEQYF. As DNA, the CDR3 is TGTGCCAGCAGCTCTCAGGGTTGCGGCGAGCAGTACTTC. This rearrangement joins TRBV7-2 to TRBJ2-7; TRBD1 might be the D (5 bases). Trimming pared 4 bases from V and 6 bases from J, leaving 13 bases between. The germline V gene has CDR1 SGHTA and CDR2 FQGNSA. There are 13 residues in the CDR3.

The rearrangement joins TRBV7-2 to TRBJ1-2; TRBD1 is a possible D gene (5 bases). This CDR3 region has 14 residues. The V and J ends lost 1 base and 3 bases respectively, with 9 bases between them. Germline V CDR1 and CDR2: SGHTA, FQGNSA. The CDR3 protein is CASSLGGRDYGYTF. CDR3 nucleotide sequence: TGTGCCAGCAGCTTAGGAGGCAGGGACTATGGCTACACCTTC.

Concerning this clonotype: Possible read error: a much larger clone is one base away. The CDR3 region has the DNA TGTGCCAGCAGCCCGACAGGGGGCGCGATTGGAGGGGCCAACGTCCGGACTTTC. Encoded protein: CASSPTGGAIGGANVRTF. The rearrangement links TRBV7-2 to TRBJ2-6; 10 nucleotides align to TRBD1. The CDR3 contains 18 residues. Germline CDR1 reads SGHTA; CDR2 reads FQGNSA.

Regarding this clonotype: A much larger clone lies a single base off, so this may be a read error. The V gene is TRBV30, the J gene TRBJ1-5; D may be TRBD1 (6 bases). This CDR3 has 14 amino acids. Trimming left V 3 bases short and J 3 bases short, with 12 bases between. Germline lookup yields CDR1 GTSNPN and CDR2 SVGIG (reference sequence). The CDR3, as DNA: TGTGCCTGGAGGGGCAGGGGCGACAATCAGCCCCAGCATTTT. Its translation is CAWRGRGDNQPQHF.

J is TRBJ2-7 and V is TRBV5-1; no clear D. TRBJ2-5 explains the end of the DNA better; the J call may be wrong. The CDR3 sequence is 15 residues long. Germline V gene sequence: CDR1 SGHRS, CDR2 YFSETQ. In DNA, the CDR3 is TGCGCCAGCAGCTTGGATTCGCACCCGCAAGAGACCCAGTACTTC. This gives the protein CASSLDSHPQETQYF.

This clonotype was detected many times. The genes are TRBV5-1 and TRBJ2-5, with 8 bases aligning to TRBD1. CDR1 and CDR2 (germline): SGHRS, YFSETQ. Unmatched junction bases numbered 9, after V lost 0 bases and J lost 5 bases. The CDR3 contains 16 residues. CDR3 region: CASSLETRGRWETQYF. CDR3 in DNA: TGCGCCAGCAGCTTGGAGACCAGGGGGCGGTGGGAGACCCAGTACTTC.

In this sample, this clonotype turned up many times. The chain has TRBV10-3 and TRBJ1-4; tentative D call: TRBD1 (5 bases). V lost 3 bases, J lost 16 bases, and 15 bases lay in between. This CDR3 contains 12 residues. CDR1 is ENHRY, CDR2 SYGVKD, per germline. CDR3 amino acids: CAISEEEGPEFF. Written as DNA, the CDR3 is TGTGCCATCAGTGAAGAAGAGGGGCCAGAGTTTTTT.

This clonotype has more than one count but fewer than ten. The chain links TRBV5-1 to TRBJ1-1; no reliable D call. Deletions cut 0 bases from V and 0 bases from J, with 9 bases between. Germline V lookup: CDR1 SGHRS, CDR2 YFSETQ. CDR3 length equals 15 residues. The CDR3 DNA is TGCGCCAGCAGCTTGGACCCCATCATGAACACTGAAGCTTTCTTT. Protein product: CASSLDPIMNTEAFF.

Concerning this clonotype: This may come from a read error, since a much larger clone is one base off. V gene TRBV6-5 combines with J gene TRBJ1-1; D gene unclear. The CDR3 consists of 14 residues. Looked up from germline, CDR1 is MNHEY and CDR2 is SVGAGI. V lost 0 bases, J lost 2 bases, and 7 bases lay in between. For the CDR3, the DNA is TGTGCCAGCAGTTACTCCAGTCCAAACACTGAAGCTTTCTTT. Protein: CASSYSSPNTEAFF.

The chain is built from TRBV2 and TRBJ1-1; TRBD1 is a possible D gene (5 bases). CDR3 length: 12 amino acids. V was pared by 4 bases and J by 7 bases, with 10 bases between. CDR1 SNHLY and CDR2 FYNNEI come from the germline V gene. The CDR3 bases are TGTGCCAGCAGTGGAACAGGAGGTGAAGCTTTCTTT. It is translated as CASSGTGGEAFF.

This clonotype was counted ten times or more. The chain has TRBV27 and TRBJ2-3; 14 nucleotides line up with TRBD2. Per the germline V gene, CDR1 is MNHEY and CDR2 is SMNVEV (reference sequence). The length of the CDR3 is 17 residues. V gave up 5 bases and J gave up 1 base; unmatched junction bases: 5. For the CDR3, the DNA is TGTGCCAGCAGTGGTTGGACTAGCGGGGGGCGCACAGATACGCAGTATTTT. Its translation: CASSGWTSGGRTDTQYF.

In the case of this clonotype: Without the conserved terminal phenylalanine or tryptophan, this CDR3 likely stems from a read error. V and J are TRBV7-9 and TRBJ2-1, with a tentative D call TRBD2 (6 bases). V gave up 10 bases and J gave up 9 bases, with 19 bases separating them. CDR3 length: 13 residues. Germline values: CDR1 SEHNR, CDR2 FQNEAQ (reference sequence). The CDR3 region is CAMEGPGQGEQFI. The CDR3 DNA reads as TGTGCCATGGAGGGCCCGGGGCAGGGTGAGCAGTTCATC.

This clonotype was detected ten times or more. CDR3 in DNA: TGCGCCAGCAGCTCCGACAGGGTTCGGACATCCTACGAGCAGTACTTC. Its translation is CASSSDRVRTSYEQYF. This sequence joins TRBV5-1 and TRBJ2-7; 7 bases match TRBD1. The length of the CDR3 is 16 residues. Germline loops: CDR1 SGHRS, CDR2 YFSETQ. V lost 3 bases, J lost 1 base, and 10 bases stayed unmatched.

The sample holds many counts of this clonotype. CDR3 bases: TGTGCCAGCAGTGAGGCCAGCCGCTCCTACGAGCAGTACTTC. Translated, it gives CASSEASRSYEQYF. The chain has TRBV6-1 and TRBJ2-7; D call uncertain. The CDR3 is 14 residues long. The V gene's germline CDR1 is MNHNS and CDR2 SASEGT. The ends were cut back, 3 bases at V and 0 bases at J, with 9 bases in the middle.

This chain connects TRBV6-1 to TRBJ1-5; D unclear. CDR3 length: 17 residues. CDR1 and CDR2 from the germline V gene are MNHNS and SASEGT. V was trimmed by 6 bases and J by 0 bases, leaving 18 bases between them. The CDR3: CASSQSGNLNSNQPQHF. CDR3 coding DNA: TGTGCCAGCAGCCAAAGTGGGAACTTAAATAGCAATCAGCCCCAGCATTTT.

On this clonotype: It may be a read error: a sequence one base away is much more abundant. This chain joins TRBV6-6 and TRBJ2-5; the D gene is possibly TRBD2 (7 bases). V was shortened by 10 bases and J by 7 bases, with 22 bases between the two germline ends. Germline lookup yields CDR1 MNHNY and CDR2 SVGAGI (reference sequence). The CDR3 contains 14 residues. The CDR3 spells CATAGAAGKRTQYF. In DNA, the CDR3 is TGTGCCACCGCGGGGGCGGCTGGAAAAAGGACCCAGTACTTC.

DNA of the CDR3: TGTGCCAGCAGCTTAAACAGGGGGCTTCAGAACACTGAAGCTTTCTTT. Its translation: CASSLNRGLQNTEAFF. The chain has TRBV7-8 and TRBJ1-1; 9 bases are shared with TRBD1. Unmatched junction bases numbered 5, after V lost 2 bases and J lost 1 base. CDR1 and CDR2 (germline): SGHVS, FQNEAQ. This CDR3 contains 16 residues.

This clonotype was counted at least ten times. The V gene is TRBV20-1, the J gene TRBJ2-5; no definite D call. Germline V gene lookup returns CDR1 DFQATT and CDR2 SNEGSKA (reference sequence). The CDR3 covers 12 residues. V gave up 5 bases and J gave up 2 bases, with 9 bases separating them. The CDR3 DNA follows: TGCAGTGCTTGGAAGGCTCAAGAGACCCAGTACTTC. This codes for CSAWKAQETQYF.

For this clonotype: Germline and junction disagree at one end, which may indicate a read error. The J gene is TRBJ1-2, the V gene TRBV20-1; 8 bases map to TRBD1. The CDR3 runs to 14 residues. Germline loops: CDR1 DFQATT, CDR2 SNEGSKA (reference sequence). CDR3 residues: CSAYAGGANYGHTF. In DNA form, the CDR3 reads TGCAGTGCTTATGCAGGGGGCGCTAACTATGGCCACACCTTC.

This clonotype came up many times. The V call is TRBV6-5, the J call TRBJ2-5; no clear D gene. The V gene lost 8 bases and the J gene lost 2 bases, with 12 bases spanning the gap. The CDR3 has 13 residues. Germline CDR1 reads MNHEY; CDR2 reads SVGAGI. The CDR3 here is CASWSLVQETQYF. CDR3 coding DNA: TGTGCCAGCTGGTCCCTGGTTCAAGAGACCCAGTACTTC.